This T cell receptor beta chain was found in a study of graft-versus-host responses after intestinal transplantation. Study-level background: Multivisceral, liver-intestinal, or isolated intestinal transplants were given to recipients. Anti-thymocyte globulin induction, then tacrolimus and steroids for about 3 years, went to all recipients.

General observations from the study: Detected in recipient marrow were GvH clones, some of which were first observed in ileum or blood. Peak GvH clone levels in circulation were associated with early post-transplant HvG declines.

Deletions cut 0 bases from V and 13 bases from J, with 21 bases between. CDR1 and CDR2 from the germline V gene are MNHEY and SMNVEV (reference sequence). This CDR3 is 16 amino acids long. A remark on this clone: What it binds is unknown.

Clones were read by immunoSEQ multiplex PCR, and TCRdb kept only the in-frame ones, dropping some. The data hold about 97,000 clones, with 80% to 95% observed a single time. The receptor comes from a human patient who received an intestinal transplant, so some T cells may come from the graft donor. The specimen was PBMCs, collected roughly 68 weeks after intestinal transplant. V usage is TRBV27 and J usage is TRBJ1-4; D unresolved. Here the CDR3 reads CASSLSSGQSGSRLFF. DNA for the CDR3: TGTGCCAGCAGTTTATCATCTGGCCAGTCTGGTAGTAGACTGTTTTTT.